The 7 T cell receptor beta chains given below trace back to one sample, sequenced in a study of blood T cell repertoires in COVID-19. Sequenced by immunoSEQ multiplex PCR; TCRdb stores in-frame clones only, minus some. The repertoire holds about 260,000 clones, with around 84% as singletons. The sequenced sample consisted of peripheral blood. The receptor set was obtained from a man aged 55 to 70 with acute or convalescent COVID-19.

The rearrangement links TRBV4-3 to TRBJ1-6; D is uncertain. The CDR3 has 15 residues. Germline lookup yields CDR1 LGHNA and CDR2 YSLEER. V was trimmed by 0 bases and J by 10 bases, leaving 13 bases between them. The CDR3, as DNA: TGCGCCAGCAGCCAAGATCGGATCGTCGGGTCACCCCTCCACTTT. It specifies CASSQDRIVGSPLHF.

The chain has TRBV28 and TRBJ1-5; D perhaps matches TRBD1 (5 bases). The length of the CDR3 is 14 residues. Trimming removed 6 bases at V and 3 bases at J, with 12 bases between. Germline assignment: CDR1 MDHEN and CDR2 SYDVKM. In nucleotides, the CDR3 is TGTGCCAGCAGGGGCACAGGAAACAATCAGCCCCAGCATTTT. Its protein product is CASRGTGNNQPQHF.

CDR3 bases: TGTGCAAGTTCAAAGGCAGCGACTAACTATGGCTACACCTTC. As protein: CASSKAATNYGYTF. The chain links TRBV12-2 to TRBJ1-2. TRBV12-2 is assigned pseudogene status. This CDR3 region has 14 residues.

The chain employs TRBV7-2 and TRBJ1-3; D is uncertain. CDR3 length equals 15 residues. Deletions cut 2 bases from V and 0 bases from J, with 8 bases between. Germline V CDR1 and CDR2: SGHTA, FQGNSA. CDR3 sequence reads: CASSLSGNSGNTIYF. As DNA, the CDR3 is TGTGCCAGCAGCTTATCGGGGAACTCTGGAAACACCATATATTTT.

The J gene is TRBJ1-2, the V gene TRBV9; 9 bases are a match to TRBD1. This CDR3 has 15 residues. CDR1 SGDLS and CDR2 YYNGEE come from the germline V gene. The J segment lost 4 bases and the V segment lost 0 bases, leaving 4 bases of the junction unmatched. DNA of the CDR3: TGTGCCAGCAGCGTAGGGGACAGGGTCCCCTATGGCTACACCTTC. This gives the protein CASSVGDRVPYGYTF.

V gene TRBV2 combines with J gene TRBJ1-4, with TRBD1 as a possible D gene (5 bases). This CDR3 is built from 13 residues. Germline-derived CDR1 and CDR2 are SNHLY and FYNNEI. Trimming removed 3 bases from V and 7 bases from J, with 9 bases in between. CDR3 sequence (DNA): TGTGCCAGCAGTGATAGGGGTATTGAAAAACTGTTTTTT. The encoded protein is CASSDRGIEKLFF.

V gene TRBV30 combines with J gene TRBJ1-2; 7 positions agree with TRBD1. The CDR3 has 16 amino acids. J lost 6 bases, V lost 2 bases, and 15 bases had no gene match. The germline V gene has CDR1 GTSNPN and CDR2 SVGIG (reference sequence). The CDR3 sequence: CAWSTLPTGFGNGYTF. In DNA, the CDR3 is TGTGCCTGGAGTACTCTTCCGACAGGGTTTGGCAATGGCTACACCTTC.